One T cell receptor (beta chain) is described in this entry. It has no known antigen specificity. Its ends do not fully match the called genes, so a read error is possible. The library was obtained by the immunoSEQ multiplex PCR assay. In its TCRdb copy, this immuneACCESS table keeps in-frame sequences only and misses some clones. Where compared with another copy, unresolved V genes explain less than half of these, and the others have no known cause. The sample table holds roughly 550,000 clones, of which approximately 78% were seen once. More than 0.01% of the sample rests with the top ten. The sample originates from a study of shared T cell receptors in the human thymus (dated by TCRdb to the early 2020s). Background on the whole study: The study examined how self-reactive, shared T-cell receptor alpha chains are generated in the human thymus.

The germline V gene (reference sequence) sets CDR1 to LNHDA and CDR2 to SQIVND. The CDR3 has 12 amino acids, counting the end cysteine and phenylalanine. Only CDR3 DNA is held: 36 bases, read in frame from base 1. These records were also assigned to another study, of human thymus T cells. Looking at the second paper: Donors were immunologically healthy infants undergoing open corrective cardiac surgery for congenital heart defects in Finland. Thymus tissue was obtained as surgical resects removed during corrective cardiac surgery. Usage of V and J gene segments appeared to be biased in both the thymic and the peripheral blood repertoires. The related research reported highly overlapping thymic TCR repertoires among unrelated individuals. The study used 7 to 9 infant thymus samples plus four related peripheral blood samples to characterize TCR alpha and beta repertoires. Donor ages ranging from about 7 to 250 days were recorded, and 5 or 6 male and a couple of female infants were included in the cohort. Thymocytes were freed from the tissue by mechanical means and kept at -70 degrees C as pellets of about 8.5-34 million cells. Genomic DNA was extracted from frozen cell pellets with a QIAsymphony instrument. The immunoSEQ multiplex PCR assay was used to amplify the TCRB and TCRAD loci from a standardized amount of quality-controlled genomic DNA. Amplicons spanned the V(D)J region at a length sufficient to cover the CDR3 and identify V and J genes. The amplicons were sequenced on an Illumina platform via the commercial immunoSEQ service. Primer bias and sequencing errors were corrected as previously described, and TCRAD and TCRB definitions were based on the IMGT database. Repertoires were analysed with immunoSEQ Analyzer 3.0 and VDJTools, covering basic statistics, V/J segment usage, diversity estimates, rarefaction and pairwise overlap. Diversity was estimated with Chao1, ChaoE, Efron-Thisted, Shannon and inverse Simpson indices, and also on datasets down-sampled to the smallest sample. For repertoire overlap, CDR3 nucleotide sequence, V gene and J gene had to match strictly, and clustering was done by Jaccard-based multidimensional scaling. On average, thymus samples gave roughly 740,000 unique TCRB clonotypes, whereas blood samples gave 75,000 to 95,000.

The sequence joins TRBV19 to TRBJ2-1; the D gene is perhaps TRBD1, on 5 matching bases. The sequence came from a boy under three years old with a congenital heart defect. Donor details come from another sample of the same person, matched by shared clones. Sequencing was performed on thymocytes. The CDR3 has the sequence CASSIMDKEQFF. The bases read TGTGCCAGTAGTATAATGGACAAGGAGCAGTTCTTC.